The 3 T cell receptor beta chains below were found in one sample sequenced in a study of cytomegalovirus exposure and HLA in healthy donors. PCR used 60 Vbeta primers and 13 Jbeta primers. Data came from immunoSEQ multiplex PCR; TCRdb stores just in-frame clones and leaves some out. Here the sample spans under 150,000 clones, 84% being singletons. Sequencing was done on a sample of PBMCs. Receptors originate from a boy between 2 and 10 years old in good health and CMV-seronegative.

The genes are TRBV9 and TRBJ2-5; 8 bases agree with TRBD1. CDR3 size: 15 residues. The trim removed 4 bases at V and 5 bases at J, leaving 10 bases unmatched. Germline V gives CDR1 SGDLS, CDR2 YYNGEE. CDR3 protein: CASSIDRGGGETQYF. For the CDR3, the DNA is TGTGCCAGCAGCATAGACAGGGGCGGTGGGGAGACCCAGTACTTC.

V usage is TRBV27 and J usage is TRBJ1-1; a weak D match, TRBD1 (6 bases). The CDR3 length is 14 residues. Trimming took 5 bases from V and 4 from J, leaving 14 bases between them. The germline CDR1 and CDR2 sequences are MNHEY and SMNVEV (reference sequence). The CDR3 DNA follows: TGTGCCAGCAGTGAACAGGGAGGGAGCACTGAAGCTTTCTTT. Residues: CASSEQGGSTEAFF.

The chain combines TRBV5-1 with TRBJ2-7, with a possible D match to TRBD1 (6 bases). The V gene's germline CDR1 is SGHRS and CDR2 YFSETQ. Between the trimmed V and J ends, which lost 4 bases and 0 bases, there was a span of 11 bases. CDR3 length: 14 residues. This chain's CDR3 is CASSGTGHSYEQYF. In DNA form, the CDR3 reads TGCGCCAGCAGCGGGACGGGACACTCCTACGAGCAGTACTTC.